Below are 21 T cell receptor beta chains sequenced from a single sample in a study of shared clonotypes between healthy human individuals. The data were produced by immunoSEQ multiplex PCR, yet TCRdb's version contains in-frame clones alone and is incomplete. The sample records around 500,000 clones, roughly 80% being singletons. The sequenced sample consisted of PBMCs. The receptors were sampled from a woman aged 35 to 49 in good health. Some clones in this sample may be carry-over from other donors' samples.

The chain uses TRBV6-1 and TRBJ2-7; no clear D. Looked up from germline, CDR1 is MNHNS and CDR2 is SASEGT. CDR3 length: 16 residues. Trimming shortened V by 1 base and J by 2 bases, and 15 bases separated the two germline ends. CDR3 amino acids: CASSEEIPGLTYEQYF. The CDR3 coding sequence is TGTGCCAGCAGTGAAGAGATCCCGGGCTTAACCTACGAGCAGTACTTC.

The J gene is TRBJ1-2, the V gene TRBV19; D might be TRBD1 (6 bases). The V and J ends lost 8 bases and 2 bases respectively, with 15 bases between them. Germline V gene data show CDR1 as LNHDA and CDR2 as SQIVND (reference sequence). The CDR3 length is 14 residues. CDR3 DNA sequence: TGTGCCAGTGGACGAACAGGGAGCAACTATGGCTACACCTTC. Protein product: CASGRTGSNYGYTF.

This clone has only one observation. The chain uses TRBV20-1 and TRBJ1-2; no firm D call. The CDR3 covers 11 residues. The germline V gene has CDR1 DFQATT and CDR2 SNEGSKA (reference sequence). Trimming removed 7 bases at V and 5 bases at J, with 11 bases between. This CDR3 reads CSGGSGYGYTF. DNA for the CDR3: TGCAGTGGAGGCTCGGGGTATGGCTACACCTTC.

As regards this clone: A far larger clone is just one base off, so this is likely a read error. Other nucleotide sequences in the sample specify the same CDR3. The chain carries TRBV11-2 and TRBJ2-7; a weak D match, TRBD2 (6 bases). The CDR3 is 14 amino acids. Germline V gives CDR1 SGHAT, CDR2 FQNNGV. DNA of the CDR3: TGCGCCAGCAGCGTACCGGGACTCACCTACGAGCAGTACTTC. It codes for CASSVPGLTYEQYF.

The chain combines TRBV11-2 with TRBJ2-5, with a weak D call TRBD1 (5 bases). CDR1 and CDR2 from the germline V gene are SGHAT and FQNNGV. V was pared by 7 bases and J by 2 bases, with 11 bases between. The CDR3 consists of 13 residues. The CDR3 is CASTWGSQETQYF. In DNA form, the CDR3 reads TGTGCCAGCACCTGGGGCAGTCAAGAGACCCAGTACTTC.

The chain joins TRBV7-2 to TRBJ2-7, with D possibly being TRBD2 (6 bases). The CDR3 contains 15 residues. Germline CDR1 is SGHTA and CDR2 is FQGNSA. V dropped 1 base and J dropped 0 bases, with 10 bases sitting between them. Here the CDR3 DNA reads TGTGCCAGCAGCTTAGAAGGACTAAACTCCTACGAGCAGTACTTC. It specifies CASSLEGLNSYEQYF. Supplemented by reference TRBV7-2 and TRBJ2-7, the full variable domain reads GAGVSQSPSNKVTEKGKDVELRCDPISGHTALYWYRQSLGQGLEFLIYFQGNSAPDKSGLPSDRFSAERTGGSVSTLTIQRTQQEDSAVYLCASSLEGLNSYEQYFGPGTRLTVT.

This clone was observed at least ten times. CDR3 loop: CASGLSSRDRVYEQYF. For the CDR3, the DNA is TGTGCTAGTGGTTTGTCTAGCCGGGACAGGGTCTACGAGCAGTACTTC. This chain uses TRBV12-5 with TRBJ2-7, with 9 bases matching TRBD1. The germline CDR1 and CDR2 sequences are LGHNT and FRNRAP. This CDR3 is 16 amino acids long. V gave up 2 bases and J gave up 3 bases; unmatched junction bases: 8.

The chain joins TRBV7-3 to TRBJ2-3, with TRBD2 matching over 12 bases. Per the germline V gene, CDR1 is SGHTA and CDR2 is FQGTGA. With 3 bases clipped from V and 6 bases from J, the junction kept 10 bases outside the gene matches. This CDR3 is built from 17 residues. The CDR3 protein is CASSLTHTSGRWDTQYF. DNA for the CDR3: TGTGCCAGCAGCTTGACCCACACTAGCGGGAGGTGGGATACGCAGTATTTT.

In regard to this clone: One base separates it from a far larger clone, so it is likely a read error. The same CDR3 is also encoded by other DNA sequences in this sample. V is TRBV5-1 and J is TRBJ2-5; D uncertain. With 2 bases removed from V and 0 bases from J, the gap between germline ends came to 8 bases. The germline gives CDR1 SGHRS, CDR2 YFSETQ. This CDR3 comprises 14 residues. CDR3 sequence (DNA): TGCGCCAGCAGCTTTCTCTCCAACCAAGAGACCCAGTACTTC. Its translation: CASSFLSNQETQYF.

This clone appeared many times. The same CDR3 arises from other DNA sequences in this sample as well. The chain carries TRBV30 and TRBJ2-7; D is possibly TRBD1 or TRBD2 (6 bases each). Germline V gene data show CDR1 as GTSNPN and CDR2 as SVGIG (reference sequence). The length of the CDR3 is 13 residues. Deletions cut 5 bases from V and 0 bases from J, with 11 bases between. The CDR3 loop is CAWAGQNSYEQYF. The DNA of the CDR3 is TGTGCCTGGGCGGGACAAAACTCCTACGAGCAGTACTTC.

V is TRBV27 and J is TRBJ1-5; D call uncertain. Germline CDR1 and CDR2: MNHEY and SMNVEV (reference sequence). The V end was cut by 2 bases, the J end by 1 base, with 6 bases between. The CDR3 is made up of 14 amino acids. The CDR3 is CASSLIGSNQPQHF. The CDR3 DNA follows: TGTGCCAGCAGTTTAATAGGGAGCAATCAGCCCCAGCATTTT.

This clone has at least ten counts. One junction end does not reproduce the germline sequence, and a read error may be involved. The chain has TRBV20-1 and TRBJ2-1; D is possibly TRBD2 (6 bases). Germline V lookup: CDR1 DFQATT, CDR2 SNEGSKA (reference sequence). The CDR3 is 11 residues long. This CDR3 is CSARDRLVLIF. CDR3 nucleotides: TGCAGTGCTAGAGATCGACTAGTGCTGATCTTC.

The chain uses TRBV29-1 and TRBJ2-5; a possible D gene is TRBD2 (6 bases). The CDR3 contains 15 residues. V shed 4 bases and J shed 5 bases, with 20 bases lying between them. From germline, CDR1 is SQVTM and CDR2 ANQGSEA. The CDR3, as DNA: TGCAGCGTTGTTCCAGGGACTGGAGTAGGGGAGACCCAGTACTTC. It encodes CSVVPGTGVGETQYF. Supplemented by reference TRBV29-1 and TRBJ2-5, the full variable domain reads SAVISQKPSRDICQRGTSLTIQCQVDSQVTMMFWYRQQPGQSLTLIATANQGSEATYESGFVIDKFPISRPNLTFSTLTVSNMSPEDSSIYLCSVVPGTGVGETQYFGPGTRLLVL.

The rearrangement joins TRBV18 to TRBJ2-6; no clear D. CDR3 size: 15 residues. V was clipped by 1 base and J by 1 base, with 5 bases between them. Germline assignment: CDR1 KGHSH and CDR2 LQKENI. CDR3 in DNA: TGTGCCAGCTCACCACTAGCATCTGGGGCCAACGTCCTGACTTTC. Translation gives CASSPLASGANVLTF.

This rearrangement joins TRBV9 to TRBJ2-2; D remains ambiguous. The CDR3 is 11 amino acids. Germline V gene data show CDR1 as SGDLS and CDR2 as YYNGEE. Trimming removed 3 bases from V and 7 bases from J, with 4 bases in between. The CDR3 region is CASSAFGELFF. CDR3 DNA: TGTGCCAGCAGCGCCTTCGGGGAGCTGTTTTTT.

V and J are TRBV15 and TRBJ1-1; weak D call: TRBD1 (5 bases). The CDR3 contains 15 residues. Germline V gene sequence: CDR1 LNHNV, CDR2 YYDKDF (reference sequence). V was trimmed by 1 base and J by 1 base, leaving 10 bases between them. CDR3 DNA: TGTGCCACCAGCAGAGGAGGGGTGAGGAACACTGAAGCTTTCTTT. Its protein product is CATSRGGVRNTEAFF. The whole variable domain, remainder taken from reference TRBV15 and TRBJ1-1, is DAMVIQNPRYQVTQFGKPVTLSCSQTLNHNVMYWYQQKSSQAPKLLFHYYDKDFNNEADTPDNFQSRRPNTSFCFLDIRSPGLGDTAMYLCATSRGGVRNTEAFFGQGTRLTVV.

This chain joins TRBV15 and TRBJ2-7; D is unclear. CDR1 is LNHNV and CDR2 is YYDKDF in the germline V gene (reference sequence). Trimming removed 4 bases from V and 3 bases from J, with 16 bases in between. This CDR3 spans 15 amino acids. The CDR3 nucleotides read TGTGCCACCAGCATTGGGTCTGGGCCTGGCTACGAGCAGTACTTC. This gives the protein CATSIGSGPGYEQYF.

This chain joins TRBV6-1 and TRBJ2-7; D could derive from TRBD1 or TRBD2 (5 bases each). The V end was cut by 6 bases, the J end by 1 base, with 13 bases between. Germline values: CDR1 MNHNS, CDR2 SASEGT. The CDR3 covers 14 residues. This chain's CDR3 is CASRSPGPSYEQYF. The CDR3, as DNA: TGTGCCAGCAGGTCACCGGGACCGTCCTACGAGCAGTACTTC.

V and J are TRBV7-9 and TRBJ1-2; weak D call: TRBD1 (6 bases). Trimming took 0 bases from V and 1 from J, leaving 12 bases between them. The CDR3 has 16 amino acids. From germline, CDR1 is SEHNR and CDR2 FQNEAQ (reference sequence). The CDR3 DNA sequence: TGTGCCAGCAGCTTAGCTTCCGGACAGAGTAACTATGGCTACACCTTC. Translated, it gives CASSLASGQSNYGYTF.

This chain joins TRBV27 and TRBJ2-5, with D perhaps matching TRBD1 (5 bases). The CDR3 runs 14 residues. Trimming took 3 bases from V and 9 from J, leaving 17 bases between them. CDR1 and CDR2 from the germline V gene are MNHEY and SMNVEV (reference sequence). In nucleotides, the CDR3 is TGTGCCAGCAGTTTTTCGGTCAGGGCCCCGGCCCAGTACTTC. Amino acids: CASSFSVRAPAQYF.

The J gene is TRBJ2-7, the V gene TRBV28; D not certain. The germline CDR1 and CDR2 sequences are MDHEN and SYDVKM. V shed 5 bases and J shed 6 bases, with 23 bases lying between them. The CDR3 is made up of 16 amino acids. The CDR3: CASSPPIVSTGSEQYF. The DNA of the CDR3 is TGTGCCAGCAGTCCGCCCATTGTATCAACTGGTAGCGAGCAGTACTTC.